Included here is one T cell receptor (beta chain) sequence, with context. The data stem from a study of T cell changes during pregnancy in multiple sclerosis. Assay: immunoSEQ multiplex PCR; the TCRdb copy retains only in-frame clones and omits some. Found here are roughly 38,000 clones, around 91% of them singletons; the top ten hold under 0.75%. Germline V gives CDR1 SGHTA, CDR2 FQGNSA. The CDR3 length is 16 residues. V dropped 1 base and J dropped 2 bases, with 14 bases sitting between them. The chain employs TRBV7-2 and TRBJ1-1; D is perhaps TRBD1 (6 bases). Sample: CD4+ T cells from peripheral blood mononuclear cells, taken in the second trimester of pregnancy. This TCR came from a female donor in good health, enrolled as a control in a pregnancy study. The CDR3 nucleotides are TGTGCCAGCAGCTTAGTGAGGACAGTGACCAACACTGAAGCTTTCTTT. Translated: CASSLVRTVTNTEAFF.